This is a list of T cell receptor beta chains from one sample in a study of T cells in Graves' hyperthyroidism and ophthalmopathy. MiXCR, run by TCRdb on the multiplex PCR reads, gives a single entry per CDR3 protein. The data contain around 390,000 distinct CDR3 sequences, 14% of them singletons. The sequenced sample consisted of blood. These receptors were obtained from a woman aged 25-40 years with Graves' ophthalmopathy. Both conserved end residues are part of each CDR3. Each record gives: V gene, clone size, J gene, CDR3 protein. Not all rows give a size; the values are once, few, many and, for expanded clones, a class.

TRBV12-3/TRBV12-4,-,TRBJ2-7,CASSPGQGPTYEQYF
TRBV27,many,TRBJ1-5,CASSLQWDRVNQPQHF
TRBV5-1,few,TRBJ1-4,CASSRTGQGIGEKLFF
TRBV7-2,many,TRBJ2-7,CASSLSGVKASYEQYF
TRBV19,many,TRBJ1-1,CASSMAEMNTEAFF
TRBV12-3/TRBV12-4,many,TRBJ2-7,CASSGGQLINYEQYF
TRBV18,many,TRBJ2-7,CASSPLRGNEQYF
TRBV20-1,-,TRBJ2-6,CSARDLGTPSSGANVLTF
TRBV6-1,many,TRBJ2-5,CASSQRGLNQETQYF
TRBV5-1,-,TRBJ2-2,CASSLFGGVTGELFF
TRBV14,-,TRBJ2-7,CASSQDGTGSYEQYF
TRBV11-1,many,TRBJ2-3,CASSLASLAVTDTQYF
TRBV7-8,many,TRBJ2-7,CASSPRAGGSSYEQYF
TRBV9,-,TRBJ1-4,CASSPTYRPSGEKLFF
TRBV29-1,many,TRBJ1-1,CSAGRDYTEAFF
TRBV29-1,-,TRBJ1-2,CSVPYGGGYTF
TRBV5-1,many,TRBJ2-3,CASSLGVPHLAGTDTQYF
TRBV28,many,TRBJ1-5,CASSLHPGGRYSNQPQHF
TRBV24-1,-,TRBJ2-7,CATSGPNYEQYF
TRBV2,once,TRBJ2-4,CASSGGLALFQYF
TRBV2,many,TRBJ2-2,CASSEGVGAGELFF
TRBV15,few,TRBJ1-5,CATSGNRDQPQHF
TRBV18,many,TRBJ1-1,CASSPGSGMNTEAFF
TRBV12-3/TRBV12-4,many,TRBJ2-3,CASSPSLAGGGASTDTQYF
TRBV6-1,-,TRBJ1-1,CASTPLRGPGTEAFF
TRBV11-3,many,TRBJ2-1,CASSLMRGNNEQFF
TRBV4-2,many,TRBJ1-4,CASSQDWSSEKLFF
TRBV6-2/TRBV6-3,many,TRBJ1-2,CASSWTGPRGYGYTF
TRBV28,many,TRBJ1-1,CASSLLNTEAFF
TRBV28,many,TRBJ1-4,CASSLNQGASEKLFF
TRBV20-1,many,TRBJ2-1,CSARDPGEPYNEQFF
TRBV28,many,TRBJ2-1,CASSNRAMPYNEQFF
TRBV5-5,many,TRBJ2-3,CASSPTGQDTQYF
TRBV18,many,TRBJ2-3,CASSPSTQDTQYF
TRBV6-1,few,TRBJ1-4,CASSFWGEREKLLF
TRBV10-1,-,TRBJ1-5,CASITFQGNQPQHF
TRBV20-1,many,TRBJ2-7,CSADRAHEQYF
TRBV2,many,TRBJ1-1,CASKPGPGWTPSPTEAFF
TRBV7-2,many,TRBJ2-2,CASSDWNTGELFF
TRBV18,many,TRBJ2-7,CASSPGPRVEQYF
TRBV6-7,few,TRBJ2-2,CASSLSGRGNTGELFF
TRBV3-1,many,TRBJ2-1,CASSQGQGAYNEQFF
TRBV12-3/TRBV12-4,many,TRBJ1-1,CASRQGGFAFF